This T cell receptor (beta chain) was sequenced in a study of OX40 agonist ivuxolimab in advanced cancers. Study information: Patients in the trial were receiving intravenous ivuxolimab every 2 weeks, at doses of 0.01 to 10 mg/kg. Hepatocellular carcinoma, melanoma, renal cell or head and neck cancer affected the dose-escalation patients.

Details on this clone: The same CDR3 also results from other DNA sequences found in this sample.

Profiled with immunoSEQ multiplex PCR; TCRdb holds only in-frame clones, not every one. The data show under 100,000 clones, roughly 92% seen once. Germline V CDR1 and CDR2: SEHNR, FQNEAQ (reference sequence). This CDR3 contains 14 residues. Deletions cut 4 bases from V and 0 bases from J, with 9 bases between. Sequences were derived from CD4+ or CD8+ T cells sorted from blood, sampled in a trial of the OX40 agonist ivuxolimab. This chain joins TRBV7-9 and TRBJ2-5, with D tentatively TRBD1 (6 bases). The source is an adult with an advanced solid tumor such as melanoma, head and neck, liver or kidney cancer. CDR3: CASSSGQYQETQYF. The CDR3 nucleotides are TGTGCCAGCAGCTCAGGACAGTACCAAGAGACCCAGTACTTC.